This T cell receptor (beta chain) was recovered during a study of T cells in women clearing cervical HPV infection. Overall study context: Blood came at first lesion visit for cases, post-clearance for controls. For cases, blood was sampled a median about 140 days after lesion detection, interquartile range about 80 to 220 days.

The CDR3 totals 15 residues. CDR1 is SGHVS and CDR2 is FNYEAQ in the germline V gene. TCRdb's table, derived via immunoSEQ multiplex PCR, lists solely in-frame clones and lacks some. The sample's table shows about 31,000 clones. A note on this clone: The CDR3 is cut off 3 residues early in the read; its end comes from the germline J gene.

Sequenced input: blood buffy coat. V gene TRBV7-6 combines with J gene TRBJ2-4; a weak D match, TRBD2 (7 bases). The clonotype originates from a woman between 18 and 70 years old with a cervical HPV16 infection that either progressed to CIN3+ or cleared (not recorded which). CDR3 DNA, as far as it was read: TGTGCCAGCAGCTTAGAGGGGGGGCTGTTAAATGGT. This encodes CASSLEGGLLNG. The entire CDR3 is CASSLEGGLLNGQYF. Full variable domain (remainder filled in from reference TRBV7-6 and TRBJ2-4): GAGVSQSPRYKVTKRGQDVALRCDPISGHVSLYWYRQALGQGPEFLTYFNYEAQQDKSGLPNDRFSAERPEGSISTLTIQRTEQRDSAMYRCASSLEGGLLNGQYFGAGTRLSVL.